The rows below give T cell receptor beta chains drawn from one sample of a study of blood T cell repertoires in COVID-19. The repertoire was sequenced with immunoSEQ multiplex PCR; TCRdb's copy has only in-frame clones and lacks some. The table records some 120,000 clones, roughly four fifths of them present only once. Sequences were obtained from peripheral blood. The receptors stem from a woman aged 50 to 60 with acute or convalescent COVID-19. Both conserved end residues are part of each CDR3.

J: TRBJ1-3; V: TRBV9; CDR3: CASTGHPFSGNTIYF
J: TRBJ1-5; V: TRBV10-2; CDR3: CASSPEYSNQPQHF
J: TRBJ2-5; V: TRBV2; CDR3: CASSQSSGKETQYF
J: TRBJ1-3; V: TRBV4-2; CDR3: CASSQEGITGGKRYTIYF
J: TRBJ1-6; V: TRBV28; CDR3: CASAQGENSPLHF
J: TRBJ2-3; V: TRBV10-1; CDR3: CASSDRGGADTQYF
J: TRBJ2-7; V: TRBV10-3; CDR3: CAISSSYEQYF
J: TRBJ1-6; V: TRBV30; CDR3: CAWSVRTGVNSPLHF
J: TRBJ2-7; V: TRBV7-8; CDR3: CASSSMGVSYEQYF
J: TRBJ1-1; V: TRBV19; CDR3: CASSILDRVGTEAFF
J: TRBJ1-6; V: TRBV11-2; CDR3: CASSLSDRGSPLHF
J: TRBJ1-3; V: TRBV30; CDR3: CAWSVLQGGSGNTIYF